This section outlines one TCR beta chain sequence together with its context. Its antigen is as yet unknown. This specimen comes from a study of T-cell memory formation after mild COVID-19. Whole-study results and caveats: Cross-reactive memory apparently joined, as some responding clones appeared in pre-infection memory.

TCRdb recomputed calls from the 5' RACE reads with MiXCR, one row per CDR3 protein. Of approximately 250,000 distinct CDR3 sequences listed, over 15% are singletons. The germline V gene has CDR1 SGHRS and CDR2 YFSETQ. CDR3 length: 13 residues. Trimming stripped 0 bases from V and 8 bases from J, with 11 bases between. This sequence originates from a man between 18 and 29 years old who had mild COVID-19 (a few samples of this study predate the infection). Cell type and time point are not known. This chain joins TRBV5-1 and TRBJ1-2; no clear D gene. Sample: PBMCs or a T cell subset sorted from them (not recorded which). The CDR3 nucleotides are TGCGCCAGCAGCTTGGGGCAAGCTGGAGGCTACACCTTC. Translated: CASSLGQAGGYTF.